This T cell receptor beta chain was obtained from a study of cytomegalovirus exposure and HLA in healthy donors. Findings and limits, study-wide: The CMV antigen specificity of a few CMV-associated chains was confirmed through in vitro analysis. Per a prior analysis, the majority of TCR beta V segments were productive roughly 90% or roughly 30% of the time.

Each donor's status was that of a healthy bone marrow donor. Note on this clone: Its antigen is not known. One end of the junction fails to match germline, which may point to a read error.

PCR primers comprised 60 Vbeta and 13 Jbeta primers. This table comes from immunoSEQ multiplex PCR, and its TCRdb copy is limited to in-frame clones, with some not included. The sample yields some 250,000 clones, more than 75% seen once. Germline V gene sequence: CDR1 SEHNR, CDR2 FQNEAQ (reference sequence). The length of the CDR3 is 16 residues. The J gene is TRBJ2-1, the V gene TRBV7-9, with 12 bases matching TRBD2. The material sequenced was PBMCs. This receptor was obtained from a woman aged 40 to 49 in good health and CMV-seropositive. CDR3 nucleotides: TGTTCCAGCAGCTTAGCGTGGCTAGCGGGAGGGAATGAGCAGTTCTTC. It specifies CSSSLAWLAGGNEQFF.